One and the same sample provided the 21 T cell receptor beta chains below, sequenced in a study of blood T cell repertoires in COVID-19. The assay was immunoSEQ multiplex PCR, and TCRdb's table has in-frame clones only and misses some. The sample has 65,000 to 90,000 clones; 85% to 90% are singletons. The specimen sequenced was peripheral blood. The receptors here all came from a woman older than 75 in a cohort sampled during active or convalescent COVID-19.

In DNA, the CDR3 is TGTGCCAGCTCACCACAAGGGGGTAATGAAAAACTGTTTTTT. Translated, it gives CASSPQGGNEKLFF. The chain recombines TRBV18 with TRBJ1-4; D might be TRBD1 (6 bases). The ends were cut back, 1 base at V and 4 bases at J, with 7 bases in the middle. The CDR3 contains 14 residues. The germline V gene encodes CDR1 KGHSH and CDR2 LQKENI.

This chain connects TRBV5-4 to TRBJ2-1; TRBD2 agrees at 9 bases. The CDR3 length is 15 residues. Germline values: CDR1 SGHNT, CDR2 YYREEE (reference sequence). V trimming: 3 bases; J trimming: 2 bases; junction bases outside the gene matches: 3. The CDR3 nucleotides are TGTGCCAGCAGCTCCTCTAGCGGGGCCTACAATGAGCAGTTCTTC. This encodes CASSSSSGAYNEQFF.

This chain connects TRBV5-5 to TRBJ1-2, with D possibly TRBD1 on 5 matching bases. The V end was cut by 4 bases, the J end by 0 bases, with 13 bases between. Per the germline V gene, CDR1 is SGHKS and CDR2 is YYEKEE (reference sequence). The CDR3 is made up of 15 amino acids. As DNA, the CDR3 is TGTGCCAGCAGCCAGGCGTTAGGGGCTAACTATGGCTACACCTTC. It encodes CASSQALGANYGYTF.

The rearrangement uses TRBV9 and TRBJ2-7; D is possibly TRBD2 (5 bases). This CDR3 region has 16 residues. The ends were cut back, 0 bases at V and 6 bases at J, with 19 bases in the middle. Germline CDR1 and CDR2: SGDLS and YYNGEE. The CDR3 spells CASSVVLNGIDSEQYF. The CDR3 bases are TGTGCCAGCAGCGTAGTTCTGAACGGGATCGACTCCGAGCAGTACTTC.

In this sample, this clone turned up a few times. The rearrangement uses TRBV19 and TRBJ1-1; the D gene is possibly TRBD1 (5 bases). V lost 5 bases and J lost 0, with 13 bases in between. CDR1 and CDR2 (germline): LNHDA, SQIVND (reference sequence). The CDR3 spans 15 residues. Here the CDR3 DNA reads TGTGCCAGTAGTCATTTTGGGGCTCTGAACACTGAAGCTTTCTTT. It specifies CASSHFGALNTEAFF.

Here the CDR3 reads CASSFGPSTYTIYF. The DNA for the CDR3 is TGCGCCAGCAGCTTTGGGCCTTCCACTTACACCATATATTTT. This chain joins TRBV5-1 and TRBJ1-3; D not resolved. The germline gives CDR1 SGHRS, CDR2 YFSETQ. V shed 2 bases and J shed 8 bases, with 14 bases lying between them. CDR3 size: 14 residues.

V gene TRBV5-1 combines with J gene TRBJ2-7, with 8 bases identical to TRBD2. Germline-derived CDR1 and CDR2 are SGHRS and YFSETQ. Trimming at V came to 2 bases and at J to 7 bases, leaving 14 bases not matched to a gene. CDR3 size: 16 residues. CDR3 region: CASSFGIAGPLGEQYF. The DNA of the CDR3 is TGCGCCAGCAGCTTTGGAATAGCGGGACCATTGGGGGAGCAGTACTTC.

This clone has only one observation. V usage is TRBV7-2 and J usage is TRBJ2-1; 9 nucleotides line up with TRBD2. V lost 2 bases, J lost 6 bases, and 8 bases stayed unmatched. The CDR3 is made up of 16 amino acids. The germline CDR1 and CDR2 sequences are SGHTA and FQGNSA. In DNA form, the CDR3 reads TGTGCCAGCAGCTTAATAGGACTAGCGAGGGGCAATGAGCAGTTCTTC. This translates into CASSLIGLARGNEQFF.

This clone was picked up a small number of times. The gene calls are TRBV21-1 and TRBJ1-2; the table gives TRBD1 as D, unverified against the DNA. TRBV21-1 is a pseudogene. This CDR3 contains 14 residues. In DNA, the CDR3 is TGTGCCAGCAGCAAATCGAACAGAAACTATGGCTACACCTTC. Encoded protein: CASSKSNRNYGYTF.

The chain links TRBV2 to TRBJ2-7; 8 bases line up with TRBD2. The germline CDR1 and CDR2 sequences are SNHLY and FYNNEI. This CDR3 has 15 amino acids. The CDR3 DNA reads as TGTGCGAGCCGCCCGGTAGCGGGACCTATCCGCGAGCAGTACTTC. The encoded protein is CASRPVAGPIREQYF.

The V gene is TRBV10-3, the J gene TRBJ2-7, with D maybe TRBD2 (6 bases). This CDR3 has 12 amino acids. CDR1 and CDR2 from the germline V gene are ENHRY and SYGVKD. Trimming took off 3 bases at V and 5 bases at J, with 8 bases between the two ends. The CDR3 loop is CAISDRGNEQYV. CDR3 coding DNA: TGTGCCATCAGTGATCGCGGGAACGAGCAGTACGTC.

The J gene is TRBJ1-5, the V gene TRBV9, with 9 bases fitting TRBD1. Germline values: CDR1 SGDLS, CDR2 YYNGEE. The length of the CDR3 is 15 residues. The junction had 4 bases not matched to a gene; V was cut back by 0 bases and J by 6 bases. The CDR3 loop is CASSVGGQGGQPQHF. CDR3 nucleotide sequence: TGTGCCAGCAGCGTAGGGGGACAGGGTGGTCAGCCCCAGCATTTT.

The rearrangement joins TRBV30 to TRBJ2-2, with 13 positions matching TRBD2. Germline CDR1 reads GTSNPN; CDR2 reads SVGIG (reference sequence). V lost 4 bases, J lost 6 bases, and 5 bases stayed unmatched. CDR3 length: 15 residues. The CDR3 DNA reads TGTGCCTGGAAGCGGACTAGCGGGAGCGCCGGGGAGCTGTTTTTT. Translating it yields CAWKRTSGSAGELFF.

The chain employs TRBV21-1 and TRBJ2-3; the D call in the table, TRBD2, was not verified against the DNA. TRBV21-1 constitutes a pseudogene. The CDR3 contains 14 residues. CDR3 in amino acids: CASSVAGVTDTQYF. Here the CDR3 DNA reads TGTGCCAGTAGCGTAGCGGGAGTCACAGATACGCAGTATTTT.

The V call is TRBV9, the J call TRBJ2-1; tentatively, D is TRBD1 (6 bases). CDR3 length: 11 residues. Trimming cost V 4 bases and J 10 bases, with 9 bases left between them. The V gene's germline CDR1 is SGDLS and CDR2 YYNGEE. The CDR3 nucleotides read TGTGCCAGCAGCCAAGACAGGGAGCAGTTCTTC. The encoded protein is CASSQDREQFF.

The V call is TRBV6-5, the J call TRBJ2-1, with 11 bases that match TRBD1. The V gene end was trimmed by 8 bases and the J gene end by 7 bases; junction bases not matched to a gene: 7. From germline, CDR1 is MNHEY and CDR2 SVGAGI. The CDR3 has 14 amino acids. CDR3 in amino acids: CASQGQGARNEQFF. In DNA form, the CDR3 reads TGTGCCAGCCAAGGACAGGGGGCCCGGAATGAGCAGTTCTTC.

V gene TRBV2 combines with J gene TRBJ2-1, with 8 bases lining up with TRBD2. The CDR3 extends over 13 amino acids. Trimming removed 7 bases from V and 5 bases from J; junction bases left unmatched: 4. The V gene's germline CDR1 is SNHLY and CDR2 FYNNEI. The CDR3 region is CASNSGRDNEQFF. As DNA, the CDR3 is TGTGCCAGCAACAGCGGGAGAGACAATGAGCAGTTCTTC.

The chain carries TRBV11-3 and TRBJ2-2, with 7 bases aligning to TRBD2. The CDR3 runs to 17 residues. Trimming took 5 bases from V and 6 from J; bases not matched to a gene: 15. Germline values: CDR1 SGHNT, CDR2 YENEEA. As DNA, the CDR3 is TGTGCCAGCAGCCATTCTCTGAGGCTAGCGGACCCCGGGGAGCTGTTTTTT. It codes for CASSHSLRLADPGELFF.

This clone was seen a few times. This chain connects TRBV5-4 to TRBJ2-7; the match to TRBD2 covers 8 bases. Germline values: CDR1 SGHNT, CDR2 YYREEE (reference sequence). The CDR3 has 14 amino acids. V gave up 0 bases and J gave up 7 bases; unmatched junction bases: 6. As DNA, the CDR3 is TGTGCCAGCAGCTTGGTGTCCAGCGGGAGTGAGCAGTACTTC. Translating it yields CASSLVSSGSEQYF.

This chain uses TRBV6-2 or TRBV6-3 with TRBJ2-1, with TRBD2 matching over 9 bases. There are 15 residues in the CDR3. V was pared by 6 bases and J by 7 bases, with 10 bases of the junction left unmatched. In germline, CDR1 is MNHEY, CDR2 SVGEGT. The chain's CDR3 is CASSRSGSLFNEQFF. In DNA, the CDR3 is TGTGCCAGCAGCCGTAGCGGGAGCTTGTTTAATGAGCAGTTCTTC.

The chain joins TRBV2 to TRBJ2-2; 9 bases agree with TRBD1. Trimming took 5 bases from V and 2 from J; bases not matched to a gene: 9. This CDR3 contains 17 residues. Germline V gene data show CDR1 as SNHLY and CDR2 as FYNNEI. The CDR3 bases are TGTGCCAGCAGTCAACCCCCGGGACAGGGTAACACCGGGGAGCTGTTTTTT. Translating it yields CASSQPPGQGNTGELFF.